A selection of T cell receptor beta chains follows, all from one sample in a study of identical twins. In TCRdb, the 5' RACE reads were re-called with MiXCR into one record per CDR3 protein. The sample has about 720,000 distinct CDR3 sequences, about 20% seen once; the top ten hold around 12%. The same sample was also used in a study of T cells expressing NK-cell markers.

Input material: PBMCs. These receptors all come from a woman between 18 and 29 years old in good health. Both conserved end residues are part of each CDR3. A D gene is named only where the DNA matches it firmly. A row's size may be missing; if present it is once, few, many or a size class.

j_call clone_size v_call d_call cdr3_aa cdr3_nt
TRBJ2-7 few TRBV6-1 - CAMRTEMEQYF TGTGCCATGCGGACAGAAATGGAGCAGTACTTC
TRBJ2-7 - TRBV5-1 TRBD2 CASSRPSGSFYEQYF TGCGCCAGCAGCAGACCTAGCGGGAGTTTCTACGAGCAGTACTTC
TRBJ1-1 few TRBV6-1 - CASRGRQMNTEAFF TGTGCCAGCAGAGGCCGACAGATGAACACTGAAGCTTTCTTT
TRBJ1-1 - TRBV5-1 TRBD1 CASSLGDRGPYEAFF TGCGCCAGCAGCTTGGGGGACAGGGGGCCTTATGAAGCTTTCTTT
TRBJ2-1 - TRBV12-3/TRBV12-4 - CASSLVGTYNEQFF TGTGCCAGCAGTTTAGTGGGTACCTACAATGAGCAGTTCTTC
TRBJ2-6 few TRBV5-1 TRBD1 CASSFGTGESGANVLTF TGCGCCAGCAGCTTCGGGACAGGGGAGTCTGGGGCCAACGTCCTGACTTTC
TRBJ2-1 - TRBV15 - CATSSQRPPGDEQFF TGTGCCACCAGCAGTCAGCGGCCCCCAGGCGATGAGCAGTTCTTC
TRBJ2-7 few TRBV5-1 TRBD2 CASSVLAGKYEQYF TGCGCCAGCAGCGTACTAGCGGGGAAATACGAGCAGTACTTC
TRBJ2-7 few TRBV7-9 - CASSLSSLTNEQYF TGTGCCAGCAGCTTAAGCTCCCTTACCAACGAGCAGTACTTC
TRBJ1-5 few TRBV2 - CASRPTRDSNQPQHF TGTGCCAGCAGACCGACCAGGGATAGCAATCAGCCCCAGCATTTT
TRBJ1-1 - TRBV4-1 TRBD1 CASSQDNRGRGRLNLNTEAFF TGCGCCAGCAGCCAGGATAACAGGGGGCGCGGACGACTTAATCTGAACACTGAAGCTTTCTTT
TRBJ2-7 - TRBV5-5 - CASSLGGKGYEQYF TGTGCCAGCAGCTTGGGTGGGAAAGGCTACGAGCAGTACTTC
TRBJ2-2 - TRBV10-3 TRBD1 CAISGTGGLNTGELFF TGTGCCATCAGTGGGACAGGGGGCCTCAACACCGGGGAGCTGTTTTTT
TRBJ2-1 many TRBV6-4 - CASSVEGTPYNEQFF TGTGCCAGCAGTGTAGAAGGGACGCCCTACAATGAGCAGTTCTTC
TRBJ1-2 few TRBV12-3/TRBV12-4 TRBD1 CASSLLGQLYGYTF TGTGCCAGCAGTTTACTGGGACAGCTCTATGGCTACACCTTC
TRBJ2-7 once TRBV5-1 - CASGSRTYEQYF TGCGCCAGCGGCTCGAGGACCTACGAGCAGTACTTC
TRBJ2-7 few TRBV3-1 - CASSHGLASSYEQYF TGTGCCAGCAGCCATGGCCTAGCAAGCTCCTACGAGCAGTACTTC
TRBJ2-2 - TRBV21-1 - CASLDGTGELFF TGTGCCAGCTTGGATGGGACCGGGGAGCTGTTTTTT
TRBJ2-7 - TRBV29-1 TRBD2 CSVALFWTSGTSDEQYF TGCAGCGTTGCCCTTTTCTGGACTAGTGGGACCAGTGACGAGCAGTACTTC
TRBJ2-2 few TRBV29-1 TRBD2 CSVEGGTSGRAGELFF TGCAGCGTTGAGGGGGGGACTAGCGGGAGAGCCGGGGAGCTGTTTTTT
TRBJ2-5 few TRBV12-3/TRBV12-4 TRBD1 CASTEGGRGGKETQYF TGTGCCAGCACCGAAGGCGGAAGAGGGGGCAAAGAGACCCAGTACTTC
TRBJ2-3 - TRBV6-1 - CASSAFGGTDTQYF TGTGCCAGCAGTGCCTTTGGGGGCACAGATACGCAGTATTTT
TRBJ2-1 - TRBV29-1 - CSVDPHNEQFF TGCAGCGTTGATCCCCACAATGAGCAGTTCTTC
TRBJ1-1 few TRBV7-7 - CASSPGHPKADTEAFF TGTGCTAGCAGCCCGGGACACCCCAAGGCGGACACTGAAGCTTTCTTT
TRBJ2-5 few TRBV29-1 TRBD2 CSVTSGSLKTQYF TGCAGCGTCACTAGCGGGAGCCTCAAGACCCAGTACTTC
TRBJ2-3 - TRBV25-1 - CASSEGRGGTDTQYF TGTGCCAGCAGTGAGGGCAGGGGAGGCACAGATACGCAGTATTTT
TRBJ2-1 few TRBV27 - CASGRGYNEQFF TGTGCCAGCGGGAGGGGGTACAATGAGCAGTTCTTC
TRBJ2-1 few TRBV20-1 TRBD2 CSASTSGNYNEQFF TGCAGTGCTAGCACTAGCGGGAACTACAATGAGCAGTTCTTC
TRBJ2-5 - TRBV20-1 TRBD2 CSATTPSGETQYF TGCAGTGCCACCACCCCTAGCGGGGAGACCCAGTACTTC
TRBJ2-2 - TRBV9 TRBD2 CASSVVSGRPTGELFF TGTGCCAGCAGCGTAGTTAGCGGGAGACCCACCGGGGAGCTGTTTTTT
TRBJ1-2 few TRBV3-1 - CASSQETYGYTF TGTGCCAGCAGCCAAGAAACCTATGGCTACACCTTC
TRBJ2-5 few TRBV29-1 - CSAEGLQETQYF TGCAGCGCCGAAGGGCTCCAAGAGACCCAGTACTTC
TRBJ2-2 few TRBV2 TRBD2 CAGQTSGATGELFF TGTGCCGGCCAGACTAGCGGGGCCACCGGGGAGCTGTTTTTT
TRBJ1-2 - TRBV7-9 - CASSLAWLAYGYTF TGTGCCAGCAGCTTAGCGTGGTTAGCCTATGGCTACACCTTC
TRBJ2-7 - TRBV5-6 TRBD2 CASSLGGGDSEQYF TGTGCCAGCAGCTTGGGCGGGGGGGATTCCGAGCAGTACTTC
TRBJ2-5 few TRBV20-1 - CSAEGSQETQYF TGCAGTGCTGAGGGCTCCCAAGAGACCCAGTACTTC
TRBJ1-5 few TRBV5-5 - CASSLWVNQPQHF TGTGCCAGCAGCTTGTGGGTCAATCAGCCCCAGCATTTT
TRBJ1-6 - TRBV6-1 - CASSEWDLGAPLHF TGTGCCAGCAGTGAATGGGATTTGGGGGCACCCCTCCACTTT
TRBJ1-4 - TRBV29-1 - CSVSGTMGEKLFF TGCAGCGTTTCCGGGACTATGGGTGAAAAACTGTTTTTT
TRBJ2-1 - TRBV11-2 TRBD1 CASSWTTGGNEQFF TGTGCCAGCAGCTGGACGACAGGGGGGAATGAGCAGTTCTTC
TRBJ2-1 - TRBV11-2 - CASSLGGGLNNEQFF TGTGCCAGCAGCTTAGGAGGGGGGCTCAACAATGAGCAGTTCTTC
TRBJ2-5 - TRBV7-6 TRBD1 CASSLVGRGRETQYF TGTGCCAGCAGCTTAGTAGGCAGGGGGCGGGAGACCCAGTACTTC
TRBJ2-5 - TRBV12-3/TRBV12-4 - CASSLNEHRLYQETQYF TGTGCCAGCAGTTTAAATGAGCACCGACTGTACCAAGAGACCCAGTACTTC
TRBJ2-1 - TRBV7-6 - CASIPPTFF TGTGCCAGCATCCCTCCAACGTTCTTC
TRBJ1-2 few TRBV20-1 - CSARSGFGYGYTF TGCAGTGCTAGATCAGGGTTCGGGTATGGCTACACCTTC
TRBJ1-1 - TRBV12-3/TRBV12-4 - CARSASEAFF TGTGCCAGATCGGCCTCTGAAGCTTTCTTT
TRBJ1-2 - TRBV29-1 - CSVEILRRGYTF TGCAGCGTTGAAATATTGCGGCGTGGCTACACCTTC
TRBJ1-6 few TRBV7-2 - CASSPAKNSPLHF TGTGCCAGCAGCCCCGCCAAAAATTCACCCCTCCACTTT
TRBJ2-5 once TRBV30 - CAWSSPGLGRETQYF TGTGCCTGGAGTTCACCGGGACTCGGCAGGGAGACCCAGTACTTC
TRBJ2-5 few TRBV12-3/TRBV12-4 - CASSLTRTFEETQYF TGTGCCAGCAGTTTAACCCGGACCTTCGAAGAGACCCAGTACTTC
TRBJ2-7 few TRBV14 - CASSSPEITREQYF TGTGCCAGCAGCTCCCCTGAAATTACGCGCGAGCAGTACTTC
TRBJ2-7 - TRBV19 - CASSIEGAYEQYF TGTGCCAGTAGTATAGAAGGGGCCTACGAGCAGTACTTC
TRBJ2-2 - TRBV2 TRBD1 CASRWTGGITGELFF TGTGCCAGCAGGTGGACAGGGGGCATCACCGGGGAGCTGTTTTTT
TRBJ1-1 - TRBV25-1 - CASSDRLLNTEAFF TGTGCCAGCAGTGACAGACTCCTGAACACTGAAGCTTTCTTT
TRBJ1-6 few TRBV12-3/TRBV12-4 - CASSLWGDFSPLHF TGTGCCAGCAGTTTATGGGGTGATTTTTCACCCCTCCACTTT
TRBJ2-1 many TRBV10-3 TRBD2 CAISESSGGRDEQFF TGTGCCATCAGTGAGTCGTCGGGAGGGAGGGATGAGCAGTTCTTC
TRBJ2-3 - TRBV20-1 TRBD2 CSAKLSAGSGDTQYF TGCAGTGCTAAGTTGTCAGCGGGAAGTGGAGATACGCAGTATTTT